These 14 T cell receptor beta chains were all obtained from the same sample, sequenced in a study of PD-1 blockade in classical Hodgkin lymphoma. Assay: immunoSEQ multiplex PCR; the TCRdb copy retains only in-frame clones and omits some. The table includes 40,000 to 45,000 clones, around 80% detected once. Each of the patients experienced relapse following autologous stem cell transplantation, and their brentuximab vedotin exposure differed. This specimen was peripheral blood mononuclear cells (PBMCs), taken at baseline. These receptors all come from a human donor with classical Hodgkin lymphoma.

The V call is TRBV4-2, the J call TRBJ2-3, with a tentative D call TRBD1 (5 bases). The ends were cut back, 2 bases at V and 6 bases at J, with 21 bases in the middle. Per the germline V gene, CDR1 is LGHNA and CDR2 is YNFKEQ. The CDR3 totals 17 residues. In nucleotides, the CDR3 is TGTGCCAGCAGCCAATCAAAGGACACCCCAAAAGGGGATACGCAGTATTTT. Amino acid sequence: CASSQSKDTPKGDTQYF.

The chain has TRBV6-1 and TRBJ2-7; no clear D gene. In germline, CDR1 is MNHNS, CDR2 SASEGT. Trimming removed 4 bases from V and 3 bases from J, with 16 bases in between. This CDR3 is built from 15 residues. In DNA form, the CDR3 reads TGTGCCAGCAGTGTTGAGAAGACCGCATACTACGAGCAGTACTTC. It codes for CASSVEKTAYYEQYF.

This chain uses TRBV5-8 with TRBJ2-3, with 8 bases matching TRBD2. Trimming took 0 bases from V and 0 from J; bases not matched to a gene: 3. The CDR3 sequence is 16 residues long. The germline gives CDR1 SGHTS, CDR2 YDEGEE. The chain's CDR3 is CASSLGGGPSTDTQYF. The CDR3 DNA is TGTGCCAGCAGCTTGGGCGGGGGGCCTAGCACAGATACGCAGTATTTT.

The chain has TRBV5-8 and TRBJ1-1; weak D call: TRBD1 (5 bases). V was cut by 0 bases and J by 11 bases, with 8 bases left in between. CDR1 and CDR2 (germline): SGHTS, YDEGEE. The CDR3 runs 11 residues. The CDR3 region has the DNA TGTGCCAGCAGCTTGGGGAGGGGTGCTTTCTTT. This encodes CASSLGRGAFF.

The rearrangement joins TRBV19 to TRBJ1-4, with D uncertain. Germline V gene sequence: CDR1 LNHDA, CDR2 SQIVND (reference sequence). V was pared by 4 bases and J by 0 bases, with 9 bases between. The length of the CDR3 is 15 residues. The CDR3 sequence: CASSTGTATNEKLFF. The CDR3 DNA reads TGTGCCAGTAGTACCGGAACGGCAACTAATGAAAAACTGTTTTTT.

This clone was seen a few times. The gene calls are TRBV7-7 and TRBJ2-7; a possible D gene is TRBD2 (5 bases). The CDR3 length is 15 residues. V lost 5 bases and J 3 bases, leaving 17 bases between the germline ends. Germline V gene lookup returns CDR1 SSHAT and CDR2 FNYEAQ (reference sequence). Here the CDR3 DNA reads TGTGCCAGCAGCCCGGGGATTGGGGAAGGCTACGAGCAGTACTTC. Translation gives CASSPGIGEGYEQYF.

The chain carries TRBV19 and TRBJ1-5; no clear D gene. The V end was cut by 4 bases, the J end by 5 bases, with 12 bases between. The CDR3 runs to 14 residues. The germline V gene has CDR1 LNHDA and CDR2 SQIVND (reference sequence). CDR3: CASSSGFNYQPQHF. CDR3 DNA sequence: TGTGCCAGTAGTAGTGGTTTTAATTATCAGCCCCAGCATTTT. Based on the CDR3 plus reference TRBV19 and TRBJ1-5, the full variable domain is DGGITQSPKYLFRKEGQNVTLSCEQNLNHDAMYWYRQDPGQGLRLIYYSQIVNDFQKGDIAEGYSVSREKKESFPLTVTSAQKNPTAFYLCASSSGFNYQPQHFGDGTRLSIL.

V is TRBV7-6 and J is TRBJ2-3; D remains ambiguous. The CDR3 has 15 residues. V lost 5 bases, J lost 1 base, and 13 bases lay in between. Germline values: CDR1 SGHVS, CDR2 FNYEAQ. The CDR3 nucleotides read TGTGCCAGCAGCCCCAGATCTCCGGGCACAGATACGCAGTATTTT. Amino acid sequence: CASSPRSPGTDTQYF.

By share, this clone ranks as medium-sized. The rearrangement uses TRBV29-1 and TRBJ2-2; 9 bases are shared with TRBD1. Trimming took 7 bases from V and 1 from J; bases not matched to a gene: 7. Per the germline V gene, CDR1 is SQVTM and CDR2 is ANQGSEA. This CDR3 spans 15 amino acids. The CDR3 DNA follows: TGCAGCGCCGAAGAGGACAGGGGGAACACCGGGGAGCTGTTTTTT. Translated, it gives CSAEEDRGNTGELFF.

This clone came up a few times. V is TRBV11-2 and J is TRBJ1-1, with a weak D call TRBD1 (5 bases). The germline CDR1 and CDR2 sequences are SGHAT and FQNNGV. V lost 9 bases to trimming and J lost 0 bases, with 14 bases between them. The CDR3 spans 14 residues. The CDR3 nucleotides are TGTGCCAGTGCCCGGGGGACCCTGAACACTGAAGCTTTCTTT. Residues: CASARGTLNTEAFF.

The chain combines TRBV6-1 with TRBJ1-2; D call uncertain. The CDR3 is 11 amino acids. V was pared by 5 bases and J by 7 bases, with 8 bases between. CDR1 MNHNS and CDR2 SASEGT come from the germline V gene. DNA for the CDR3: TGTGCCAGCAGTCCTATGTTTGGCTACACCTTC. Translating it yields CASSPMFGYTF.

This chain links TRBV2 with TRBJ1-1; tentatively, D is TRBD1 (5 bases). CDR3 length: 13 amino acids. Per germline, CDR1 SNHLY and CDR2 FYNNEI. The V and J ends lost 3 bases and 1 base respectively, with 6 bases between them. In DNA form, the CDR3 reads TGTGCCAGCAGTGACCAGGGGAACACTGAAGCTTTCTTT. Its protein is CASSDQGNTEAFF.

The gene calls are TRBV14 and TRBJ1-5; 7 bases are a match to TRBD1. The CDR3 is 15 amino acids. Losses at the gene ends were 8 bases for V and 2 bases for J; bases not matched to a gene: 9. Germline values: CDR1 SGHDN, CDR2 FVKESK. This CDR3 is CASPPRQGGNQPQHF. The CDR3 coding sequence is TGTGCCAGCCCCCCGAGACAGGGTGGCAATCAGCCCCAGCATTTT.

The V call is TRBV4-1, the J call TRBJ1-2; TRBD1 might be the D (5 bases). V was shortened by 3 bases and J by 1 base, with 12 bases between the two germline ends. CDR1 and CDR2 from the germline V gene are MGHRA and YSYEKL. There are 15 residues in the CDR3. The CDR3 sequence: CASSHWGRNNYGYTF. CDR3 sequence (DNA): TGCGCCAGCAGCCACTGGGGACGGAATAACTATGGCTACACCTTC.